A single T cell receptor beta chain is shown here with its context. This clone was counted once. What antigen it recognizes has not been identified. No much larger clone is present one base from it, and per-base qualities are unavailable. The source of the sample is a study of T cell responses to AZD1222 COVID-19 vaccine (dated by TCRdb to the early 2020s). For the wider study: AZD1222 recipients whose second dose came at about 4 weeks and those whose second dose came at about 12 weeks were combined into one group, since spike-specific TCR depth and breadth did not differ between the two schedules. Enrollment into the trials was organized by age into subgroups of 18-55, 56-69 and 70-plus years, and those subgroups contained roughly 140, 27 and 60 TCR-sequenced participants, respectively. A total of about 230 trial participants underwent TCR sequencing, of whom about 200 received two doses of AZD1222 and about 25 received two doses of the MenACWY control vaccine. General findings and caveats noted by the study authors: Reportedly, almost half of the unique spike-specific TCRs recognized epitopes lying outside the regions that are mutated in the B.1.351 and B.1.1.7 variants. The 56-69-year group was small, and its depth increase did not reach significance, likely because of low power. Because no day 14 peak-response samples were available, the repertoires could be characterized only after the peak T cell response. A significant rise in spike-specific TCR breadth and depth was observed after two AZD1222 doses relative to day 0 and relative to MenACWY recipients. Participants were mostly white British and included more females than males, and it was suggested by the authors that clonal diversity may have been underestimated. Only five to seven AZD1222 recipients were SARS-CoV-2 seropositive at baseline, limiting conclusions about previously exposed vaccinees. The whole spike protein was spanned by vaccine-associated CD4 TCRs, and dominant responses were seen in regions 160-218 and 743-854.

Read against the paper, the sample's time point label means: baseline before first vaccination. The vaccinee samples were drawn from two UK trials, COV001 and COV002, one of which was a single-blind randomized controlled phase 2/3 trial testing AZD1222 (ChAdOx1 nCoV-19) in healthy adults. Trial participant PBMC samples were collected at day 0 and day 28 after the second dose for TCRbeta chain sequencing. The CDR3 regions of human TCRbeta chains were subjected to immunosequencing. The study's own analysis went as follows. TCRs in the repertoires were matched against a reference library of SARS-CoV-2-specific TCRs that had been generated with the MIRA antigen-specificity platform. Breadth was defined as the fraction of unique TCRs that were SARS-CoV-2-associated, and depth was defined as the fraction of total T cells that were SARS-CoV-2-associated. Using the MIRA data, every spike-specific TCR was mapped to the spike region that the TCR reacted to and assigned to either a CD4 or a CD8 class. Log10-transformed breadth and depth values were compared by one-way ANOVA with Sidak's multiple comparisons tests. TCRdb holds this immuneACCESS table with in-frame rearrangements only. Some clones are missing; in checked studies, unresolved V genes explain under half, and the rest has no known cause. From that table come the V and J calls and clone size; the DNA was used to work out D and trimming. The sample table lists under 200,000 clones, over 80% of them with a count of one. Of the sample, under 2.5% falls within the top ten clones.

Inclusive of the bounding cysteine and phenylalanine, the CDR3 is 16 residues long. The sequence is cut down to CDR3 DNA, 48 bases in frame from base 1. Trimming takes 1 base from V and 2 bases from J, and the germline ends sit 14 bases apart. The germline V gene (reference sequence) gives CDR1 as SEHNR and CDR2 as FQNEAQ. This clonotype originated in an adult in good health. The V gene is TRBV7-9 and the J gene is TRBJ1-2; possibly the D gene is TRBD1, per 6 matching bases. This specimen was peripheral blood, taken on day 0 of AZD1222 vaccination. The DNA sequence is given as TGTGCCAGCAGCTTAGAGCTCACAGGGACGAACTATGGCTACACCTTC. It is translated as CASSLELTGTNYGYTF.